These 16 T cell receptor beta chains came from one sample sequenced in a study of read filtering for tumor transcriptome and immune sequencing. The library was built from roughly 400 ng RNA with molecular barcoded adaptors for alpha/delta and beta/gamma chains. Each CDR3 protein gets one entry after TCRdb re-called the reads with MiXCR. The sample contains 35,000 to 50,000 distinct CDR3 sequences, roughly 12% of which appear only once. Input material: a population of CD138-negative cells sorted from bone marrow. All receptors derive from a donor at least 40 years old with multiple myeloma.

This clonotype was seen at least ten times. The chain uses TRBV29-1 and TRBJ2-7; 8 bases map to TRBD2. Germline loops: CDR1 SQVTM, CDR2 ANQGSEA. CDR3 length equals 13 residues. V was clipped by 7 bases and J by 2 bases; unmatched bases: 7. CDR3 amino acids: CSAAGLDTYEQYF. The CDR3 nucleotides are TGCAGCGCCGCGGGACTAGACACCTACGAGCAGTACTTC.

There are many counts of this clonotype. This chain links TRBV10-3 with TRBJ2-5; no reliable D call. From germline, CDR1 is ENHRY and CDR2 SYGVKD. V was shortened by 10 bases and J by 3 bases, with 9 bases between the two germline ends. This CDR3 comprises 11 residues. This CDR3 reads CASGSEETQYF. The CDR3 coding sequence is TGTGCCAGTGGGTCCGAAGAGACCCAGTACTTC.

To note about this clonotype: A read error is possible here, since a much larger clone lies one base away. This rearrangement joins TRBV5-1 to TRBJ2-4; 7 positions match TRBD2. J lost 6 bases, V lost 4 bases, and 10 bases had no gene match. This CDR3 has 15 residues. Per germline, CDR1 SGHRS and CDR2 YFSETQ. The CDR3 is CASSASSGGGNIQYF. CDR3 sequence (DNA): TGCGCCAGCAGCGCTTCCTCTGGCGGGGGAAACATTCAGTACTTC. The full variable domain, completed using reference TRBV5-1 and TRBJ2-4, is KAGVTQTPRYLIKTRGQQVTLSCSPISGHRSVSWYQQTPGQGLQFLFEYFSETQRNKGNFPGRFSGRQFSNSRSEMNVSTLELGDSALYLCASSASSGGGNIQYFGAGTRLSVL.

The rearrangement uses TRBV30 and TRBJ2-1, with 7 nucleotides matching TRBD2. CDR3 length equals 13 residues. Germline CDR1 and CDR2: GTSNPN and SVGIG (reference sequence). J lost 7 bases, V lost 8 bases, and 11 bases had no gene match. CDR3 protein: CALWGAGWNEQFF. For the CDR3, the DNA is TGTGCCCTGTGGGGAGCGGGGTGGAATGAGCAGTTCTTC.

This clonotype has ten or more counts. This chain uses TRBV24-1 with TRBJ1-1, with D unresolved. Germline lookup yields CDR1 KGHDR and CDR2 SFDVKD. The CDR3 spans 13 residues. The ends were cut back, 7 bases at V and 1 base at J, with 9 bases in the middle. DNA of the CDR3: TGTGCCACCAGGGTTGGTGAGAACACTGAAGCTTTCTTT. Amino acid sequence: CATRVGENTEAFF.

Ten or more counts support this clonotype. This chain joins TRBV28 and TRBJ2-3; possible D gene TRBD2, 6 bases. This CDR3 has 13 residues. Trimming removed 4 bases from V and 5 bases from J, with 10 bases in between. CDR1 is MDHEN and CDR2 is SYDVKM in the germline V gene. CDR3 region: CASSSGGEDTQYF. CDR3 nucleotides: TGTGCCAGCAGTTCCGGCGGGGAAGATACGCAGTATTTT.

This clonotype was detected many times. The chain couples TRBV7-2 to TRBJ2-5; D may correspond to TRBD1 or TRBD2 (6 bases each). CDR1 is SGHTA, CDR2 FQGNSA, per germline. The CDR3 is 13 amino acids. V lost 8 bases and J lost 5, with 15 bases in between. CDR3 DNA: TGTGCCAGCTCGGGGGCCTGGAGGGAGACCCAGTACTTC. Translated: CASSGAWRETQYF.

This clonotype was seen repeatedly, ten times or more. The chain couples TRBV6-6 to TRBJ2-3, with 10 bases fitting TRBD2. V gave up 6 bases and J gave up 2 bases; unmatched junction bases: 5. CDR3 size: 15 residues. Germline values: CDR1 MNHNY, CDR2 SVGAGI (reference sequence). This CDR3 is CASSLLAGATDTQYF. For the CDR3, the DNA is TGTGCCAGCAGCCTGCTAGCGGGGGCCACAGATACGCAGTATTTT.

This clonotype was seen many times. V gene TRBV29-1 combines with J gene TRBJ2-3; D is unresolved. The CDR3 contains 11 residues. Looked up from germline, CDR1 is SQVTM and CDR2 is ANQGSEA. V gave up 4 bases and J gave up 2 bases, with 4 bases separating them. The CDR3: CSVATTDTQYF. In DNA form, the CDR3 reads TGCAGCGTTGCTACCACAGATACGCAGTATTTT.

The V call is TRBV7-2, the J call TRBJ1-2; D gene ambiguous. This CDR3 has 15 amino acids. CDR1 is SGHTA and CDR2 is FQGNSA in the germline V gene. Trimming pared 4 bases from V and 4 bases from J, leaving 16 bases between. CDR3 in amino acids: CASSSMTNLFYGYTF. The CDR3 bases are TGTGCCAGCAGCTCGATGACAAACCTGTTCTATGGCTACACCTTC.

This clonotype has a count of ten or more. J is TRBJ1-1 and V is TRBV29-1; 8 bases are shared with TRBD1. V lost 7 bases to trimming and J lost 4 bases; unmatched junction nucleotides: 5. Germline V lookup: CDR1 SQVTM, CDR2 ANQGSEA. The CDR3 extends over 12 amino acids. The DNA of the CDR3 is TGCAGCGCCGGACAGGGAACCACTGAAGCTTTCTTT. Translation gives CSAGQGTTEAFF.

This clonotype was detected many times. The rearrangement uses TRBV28 and TRBJ2-2; possible D gene TRBD1, 6 bases. The CDR3 contains 14 residues. Germline V gene data show CDR1 as MDHEN and CDR2 as SYDVKM. V gave up 7 bases and J gave up 4 bases, with 13 bases separating them. The CDR3 DNA reads TGTGCCAGCACCCCCACAGGGCCCACCGGGGAGCTGTTTTTT. Encoded protein: CASTPTGPTGELFF.

This clonotype was recorded at least ten times. This chain links TRBV6-5 with TRBJ2-7; a weak D match, TRBD1 (6 bases). Germline CDR1 is MNHEY and CDR2 is SVGAGI. The CDR3 runs 15 residues. V lost 5 bases and J lost 3, with 17 bases in between. For the CDR3, the DNA is TGTGCCAGCAGTGAACAGGGTTGGGCCCTCTACGAGCAGTACTTC. Its protein is CASSEQGWALYEQYF.

This clonotype was counted ten times or more. V is TRBV20-1 and J is TRBJ2-7, with D tentatively TRBD2 (5 bases). Deletions cut 1 base from V and 2 bases from J, with 18 bases between. The CDR3 has 16 amino acids. CDR1 is DFQATT and CDR2 is SNEGSKA in the germline V gene (reference sequence). For the CDR3, the DNA is TGCAGTGCTAGAGGCGGGCTCCAGGTATCAACCTACGAGCAGTACTTC. Its translation is CSARGGLQVSTYEQYF.

This clonotype has a count of ten or more. The rearrangement joins TRBV10-3 to TRBJ1-1; TRBD1 matches at 8 bases. The V segment lost 4 bases and the J segment 3 bases; nucleotides outside the gene matches: 13. Germline CDR1 and CDR2: ENHRY and SYGVKD. This CDR3 contains 17 residues. The CDR3 coding sequence is TGTGCCATCAGTGGTTCCACAGGGGGAAGGGGGCACACTGAAGCTTTCTTT. This sequence encodes CAISGSTGGRGHTEAFF.

This clonotype occurred many times. The chain uses TRBV6-5 and TRBJ2-1, with TRBD1 identical over 10 bases. The CDR3 totals 16 residues. CDR1 is MNHEY and CDR2 is SVGAGI in the germline V gene. J was trimmed by 5 bases and V by 5 bases; bases with no gene match: 9. CDR3 protein: CASSTLPGQGNNEQFF. The CDR3 nucleotides are TGTGCCAGCAGTACCCTCCCGGGACAGGGGAACAATGAGCAGTTCTTC.